Below are 26 T cell receptor beta chains sequenced from a single sample in a study of cytomegalovirus exposure and HLA in healthy donors. PCR involved 60 Vbeta and 13 Jbeta primers. Repertoires were generated with immunoSEQ multiplex PCR, while TCRdb's copy carries only in-frame clones and drops some. This table has about 160,000 clones, approximately 88% appearing once. The sample taken for sequencing was PBMCs. These receptors all come from a boy younger than 10 in good health and CMV-seronegative.

This clone was detected once. The V gene is TRBV4-1, the J gene TRBJ2-7, with a tentative D call TRBD1 (5 bases). The CDR3 consists of 14 residues. Germline lookup yields CDR1 MGHRA and CDR2 YSYEKL. Trimming left V 1 base short and J 3 bases short, with 10 bases between. CDR3 protein: CASSQGTRGYEQYF. Here the CDR3 DNA reads TGCGCCAGCAGCCAAGGGACAAGAGGCTACGAGCAGTACTTC.

The rearrangement joins TRBV25-1 to TRBJ1-1; TRBD1 is a possible D gene (6 bases). This CDR3 has 13 amino acids. V lost 5 bases to trimming and J lost 1 base, with 8 bases between them. CDR1 is MGHDK and CDR2 is SYGVNS in the germline V gene. The CDR3 bases are TGTGCCAGCAGTACGACAGGGAACACTGAAGCTTTCTTT. Translation gives CASSTTGNTEAFF.

For the CDR3, the DNA is TGTGCCAGCAGTTTAACTAGCGGGACCCTGATTCCGGGTACGCAGTATTTT. It encodes CASSLTSGTLIPGTQYF. J is TRBJ2-3 and V is TRBV27, with TRBD2 matching over 10 bases. In germline, CDR1 is MNHEY, CDR2 SMNVEV (reference sequence). The CDR3 runs to 17 residues. Trimming removed 2 bases from V and 8 bases from J; junction bases left unmatched: 13.

This clone has a single count. V and J are TRBV4-1 and TRBJ2-7, with D perhaps matching TRBD2 (6 bases). V gave up 1 base and J gave up 7 bases, with 20 bases separating them. CDR3 length: 16 amino acids. The germline gives CDR1 MGHRA, CDR2 YSYEKL. The CDR3 reads CASSQGTGPGRREQYF. The CDR3 coding sequence is TGCGCCAGCAGCCAAGGGACCGGGCCTGGGAGGAGGGAGCAGTACTTC.

The chain combines TRBV2 with TRBJ1-5, with D maybe TRBD1 (6 bases). V lost 8 bases, J lost 6 bases, and 14 bases lay in between. CDR3 length: 13 amino acids. Germline V CDR1 and CDR2: SNHLY, FYNNEI. Here the CDR3 reads CASVGAEFQPQHF. In DNA form, the CDR3 reads TGTGCCAGCGTGGGGGCTGAGTTTCAGCCCCAGCATTTT.

CDR3 sequence reads: CASSNSDRGYEQYF. For the CDR3, the DNA is TGTGCCAGCAGCAACTCGGACAGGGGTTACGAGCAGTACTTC. The rearrangement joins TRBV28 to TRBJ2-7; 9 positions agree with TRBD1. CDR1 is MDHEN, CDR2 SYDVKM, per germline. This CDR3 has 14 amino acids. V shed 6 bases and J 4 bases; nucleotides not matched to a gene: 7.

A few counts support this clone. The CDR3 DNA follows: TGTGCCAGCACCGGCGGGGCGTCCTACGAGCAGTACTTC. It codes for CASTGGASYEQYF. The chain is built from TRBV28 and TRBJ2-7; maybe TRBD2 (6 bases). CDR1 is MDHEN, CDR2 SYDVKM, per germline. With 7 bases removed from V and 1 base from J, the gap between germline ends came to 11 bases. This CDR3 contains 13 residues.

The chain links TRBV25-1 to TRBJ2-7; 9 bases agree with TRBD1. The CDR3 has 16 amino acids. Per germline, CDR1 MGHDK and CDR2 SYGVNS. Trimming removed 2 bases from V and 7 bases from J; junction bases left unmatched: 12. Here the CDR3 reads CASSESLGQGTFEQYF. Written as DNA, the CDR3 is TGTGCCAGCAGTGAAAGCCTGGGACAGGGAACCTTTGAGCAGTACTTC.

The rearrangement links TRBV4-1 to TRBJ2-5; TRBD2 matches 10 bases. The CDR3 length is 19 residues. Germline trimming cut 0 bases from V and 5 bases from J; bases unmatched to any gene: 15. Germline V lookup: CDR1 MGHRA, CDR2 YSYEKL. CDR3 coding DNA: TGCGCCAGCAGCCAAGATTCTAAGAGGACTAGCGGCCGAGGGGAGACCCAGTACTTC. The encoded protein is CASSQDSKRTSGRGETQYF.

The chain is built from TRBV29-1 and TRBJ1-1; tentative D call: TRBD1 (5 bases). Between the trimmed V and J ends, which lost 6 bases and 3 bases, there was a span of 17 bases. The germline V gene has CDR1 SQVTM and CDR2 ANQGSEA. The CDR3 spans 14 residues. CDR3 bases: TGCAGCGTCGGACAAAGGCGGGGTGACACTGAAGCTTTCTTT. Translated, it gives CSVGQRRGDTEAFF.

This clone was detected once. The V and J genes are TRBV5-1 and TRBJ2-3, with a weak D call TRBD1 (5 bases). This CDR3 comprises 14 residues. Trimming shortened V by 4 bases and J by 0 bases, and 9 bases separated the two germline ends. Germline assignment: CDR1 SGHRS and CDR2 YFSETQ. The CDR3 here is CASSSQGSTDTQYF. The CDR3 region has the DNA TGCGCCAGCAGCAGCCAGGGAAGCACAGATACGCAGTATTTT.

The rearrangement joins TRBV28 to TRBJ2-1; 8 positions agree with TRBD2. The ends lost 7 bases at V and 9 bases at J; junction bases unmatched: 11. The CDR3 length is 14 residues. Per the germline V gene, CDR1 is MDHEN and CDR2 is SYDVKM. CDR3 in DNA: TGTGCCAGCAAGCCGGGACTAGTTTTCGGTGAGCAGTTCTTC. Protein product: CASKPGLVFGEQFF.

The gene calls are TRBV29-1 and TRBJ2-3; D unclear. With 6 bases removed from V and 5 bases from J, the gap between germline ends came to 9 bases. Germline lookup yields CDR1 SQVTM and CDR2 ANQGSEA. This CDR3 is 11 amino acids long. The CDR3 region has the DNA TGCAGCGTCCCCCTCGGAGATACGCAGTATTTT. Translated, it gives CSVPLGDTQYF.

The chain joins TRBV5-4 to TRBJ2-7; 11 bases agree with TRBD2. This CDR3 has 18 amino acids. Germline V lookup: CDR1 SGHNT, CDR2 YYREEE (reference sequence). The V gene end was trimmed by 4 bases and the J gene end by 1 base; junction bases not matched to a gene: 13. The CDR3 sequence: CASSAALPGTSGSYEQYF. In DNA, the CDR3 is TGTGCCAGCAGCGCGGCCCTGCCCGGGACTAGCGGATCCTACGAGCAGTACTTC.

The chain couples TRBV7-2 to TRBJ1-1, with TRBD1 identical over 11 bases. Germline assignment: CDR1 SGHTA and CDR2 FQGNSA. V trimming: 1 base; J trimming: 5 bases; junction bases outside the gene matches: 9. The CDR3 length is 17 residues. CDR3 DNA sequence: TGTGCCAGCAGCTTAGGGTCTCCGGGACAGGGGGGTACTGAAGCTTTCTTT. Translated, it gives CASSLGSPGQGGTEAFF.

The genes are TRBV4-1 and TRBJ2-1; TRBD2 aligns across 14 bases. Trimming cost V 2 bases and J 7 bases; bases outside gene matches: 10. CDR1 is MGHRA and CDR2 is YSYEKL in the germline V gene. This CDR3 has 18 residues. CDR3 coding DNA: TGCGCCAGCAGCCAACCCACCGGGACTAGCGGGAGCGGGAATGAGCAGTTCTTC. It is translated as CASSQPTGTSGSGNEQFF.

The chain has TRBV19 and TRBJ2-1, with 10 bases identical to TRBD1. V gave up 0 bases and J gave up 6 bases; unmatched junction bases: 11. Germline V gene data show CDR1 as LNHDA and CDR2 as SQIVND (reference sequence). This CDR3 region has 18 residues. CDR3 protein: CASSIERPGQGSPNEQFF. The CDR3 DNA is TGTGCCAGTAGTATAGAGCGGCCGGGACAGGGGAGCCCCAATGAGCAGTTCTTC.

This chain uses TRBV10-3 with TRBJ2-7; 8 bases are shared with TRBD2. The CDR3 contains 15 residues. Germline V gene sequence: CDR1 ENHRY, CDR2 SYGVKD. J gave up 4 bases and V 2 bases, and 7 bases lay outside the gene matches. CDR3 loop: CAISEAGTRTYEQYF. For the CDR3, the DNA is TGTGCCATCAGTGAGGCCGGGACTAGAACTTACGAGCAGTACTTC.

The J gene is TRBJ1-1, the V gene TRBV5-1; TRBD1 matches at 11 bases. V was clipped by 4 bases and J by 5 bases; unmatched bases: 4. The CDR3 loop spans 14 amino acids. Germline V gene data show CDR1 as SGHRS and CDR2 as YFSETQ. CDR3 nucleotides: TGCGCCAGCAGCCAAGGGGACAGGGGGACTGAAGCTTTCTTT. It translates to CASSQGDRGTEAFF.

This clone was detected once. CDR3 protein: CASSLYGDRGYTQYF. The CDR3 coding sequence is TGTGCCAGCAGCTTATACGGTGACAGGGGGTATACGCAGTATTTT. The chain recombines TRBV11-2 with TRBJ2-3; 9 positions match TRBD1. With V trimmed by 2 bases and J by 7 bases, 7 bases remained unmatched. CDR1 is SGHAT and CDR2 is FQNNGV in the germline V gene. The CDR3 runs 15 residues.

V and J are TRBV5-1 and TRBJ2-2, with 9 nucleotides matching TRBD2. This CDR3 has 14 residues. The germline V gene encodes CDR1 SGHRS and CDR2 YFSETQ. V dropped 1 base and J dropped 6; count of bases not matched to a gene: 1. The CDR3 DNA reads as TGCGCCAGCAGCTTGACTAGCGGGTCCGGGGAGCTGTTTTTT. Amino acid sequence: CASSLTSGSGELFF.

This rearrangement joins TRBV7-9 to TRBJ1-4, with TRBD1 as a possible D gene (6 bases). Germline V gene data show CDR1 as SEHNR and CDR2 as FQNEAQ (reference sequence). Trimming cost V 5 bases and J 6 bases, with 13 bases left between them. The CDR3 sequence is 14 residues long. The CDR3 DNA reads TGTGCCAGCAGCCCTAATTACAGGGATGAAAAACTGTTTTTT. As protein: CASSPNYRDEKLFF.

J is TRBJ2-1 and V is TRBV18; weak D call: TRBD2 (5 bases). V was clipped by 3 bases and J by 0 bases, with 9 bases between them. Looked up from germline, CDR1 is KGHSH and CDR2 is LQKENI. CDR3 length: 15 residues. CDR3 in DNA: TGTGCCAGCTCACCCGAGGCGGGCTCCTACAATGAGCAGTTCTTC. This translates into CASSPEAGSYNEQFF.

This chain joins TRBV5-1 and TRBJ2-5; 9 bases match TRBD2. Trimming cost V 0 bases and J 0 bases; bases outside gene matches: 3. This CDR3 comprises 16 residues. Germline assignment: CDR1 SGHRS and CDR2 YFSETQ. The CDR3 DNA follows: TGCGCCAGCAGCTTGGGTCTAGCGGGATACCAAGAGACCCAGTACTTC. Translated, it gives CASSLGLAGYQETQYF.

The chain couples TRBV2 to TRBJ2-1, with 16 nucleotides matching TRBD2. The CDR3 is 17 residues long. From germline, CDR1 is SNHLY and CDR2 FYNNEI. V lost 4 bases, J lost 7 bases, and 7 bases stayed unmatched. In nucleotides, the CDR3 is TGTGCCAGCAGTGGAGGGACTAGCGGGAGGGCCATAAATGAGCAGTTCTTC. Protein sequence: CASSGGTSGRAINEQFF.

The chain recombines TRBV5-5 with TRBJ1-5; TRBD1 is a possible D gene (6 bases). Between the trimmed V and J ends, which lost 4 bases and 0 bases, there was a span of 8 bases. Germline assignment: CDR1 SGHKS and CDR2 YYEKEE (reference sequence). The CDR3 is 14 amino acids. CDR3 region: CASSVGGSNQPQHF. DNA of the CDR3: TGTGCCAGCAGCGTAGGGGGTAGCAATCAGCCCCAGCATTTT.